This TCR beta chain is drawn from a study of CD8 T cells in Susac syndrome (dated by TCRdb to about 2019). Looking at the study overall: The study used repertoire sequencing to test whether antigen drove CD8+ T cell activation and differentiation in Susac syndrome. The study compared CD8+ T cell repertoire clonality among 12 healthy donors, roughly 14 Susac syndrome patients and about 16 multiple sclerosis patients. Overall study results and their limits: The number of individuals in the TCR sequencing and HLA analysis was acknowledged as relatively small.

RNA was extracted using the RNeasy kit, and about 0.45 to 1 microgram was reverse transcribed with random hexamers. The immunoSEQ multiplex PCR assay, which covers 54 Vbeta and 13 Jbeta segments, was used to amplify TCR beta CDR3 regions. To correct PCR amplification bias, a synthetic template baseline was used for both primer optimization and computational correction. The authors processed their data as follows. Reads were assigned to V, D and J genes according to IMGT and analyzed in immunoSEQ Analyzer, with only productive sequences retained. Clonality was computed as one minus Shannon entropy normalized by log2 of the number of productive unique sequences. For each patient and control, public and private clones were evaluated within the 100 most prevalent clones. Clones were defined as Susac-specific when absent from the healthy and MS cohorts, from some 1,100 published viral clones and from other ImmuneACCESS disease sequences. TCRdb reworked the public reads: Q25 trimming with fastp, MiXCR clone assembly, productive beta chains retained. Every CDR3 protein is listed once, alongside the most common genes and DNA of its rows. It is TCRdb's table, rather than the study itself, that gives the V and J calls and clone size. Across this sample there are 130,000 or so distinct CDR3 sequences, with roughly 89% seen only once. The ten top clones hold around 0.25% of the sample.

Peripheral blood CD8+ and CD4+ T cells from healthy donors, Susac syndrome patients and multiple sclerosis patients were profiled by high-throughput TCR beta sequencing. The multiple sclerosis controls were treatment-naive patients who had stable or active relapsing-remitting disease and met the revised McDonald criteria. Bulk CD8+ and CD4+ T cells were purified magnetically by negative isolation, whereas CD8+ TEMRA cells were enriched by FACS. Blood was collected in EDTA tubes and processed within 24 hours, with PBMCs isolated through density gradient centrifugation. PBMCs intended for TCR sequencing were cryopreserved in liquid nitrogen and were subsequently thawed in a 37 degrees C water bath. The sorted or isolated CD4+, CD8+ and CD8+ TEMRA cells reached a purity of at least 90%. Points on this clonotype: Its specific antigen is unknown. No base quality values were provided; no much bigger clone lies one nucleotide off.

Reading from cysteine to phenylalanine, the CDR3 counts 15 amino acids. The sequence is cut down to CDR3 DNA, 45 bases in frame from base 1. Trimming at the junction amounts to 4 bases on V and 7 bases on J, and the germline ends lie 18 bases apart. The CDR1 and CDR2 encoded by the germline V gene are SGDLS and YYNGEE. The source of this sequence is a human donor with multiple sclerosis. The sequencing sample was made of CD8+ T cells from PBMCs. Recombination connected TRBV9 to TRBJ2-1; TRBD2 is a possible D gene, resting on 7 matching bases. The CDR3 reads as follows: CASSLGGENRNEQFF. In nucleotide form, the sequence is TGTGCCAGCAGCCTAGGGGGGGAGAACCGAAATGAGCAGTTCTTC.